A single TCR beta chain is shown here with its context. Antigen specificity is unknown. Treatment denoted: roughly ten-day PBMC culture with coronavirus spike peptide pools or control peptides (ViraFEST assay). Gathered ahead of the COVID-19 pandemic (2011-2018) were the CD4+ T cells of the unexposed donor. The sample comes from a study of vaccination and CD4 T cells after COVID-19. Across the study: Overlapping peptides covering the spike proteins of SARS-CoV-2, HCoV-NL63, HCoV-OC43 and HCoV-229E were added to stimulate cells.

Study-wide points: Post-vaccination reactive clonotypes (median approximately 38) did not differ significantly from post-infection (more than 20).

The Oncomine TCR Beta short-read assay was what sequenced the DNA obtained from cultured CD4+ T cells. From the PCR reads, TCRdb called clonotypes with MiXCR, one entry per CDR3 protein. The data hold about 6,500 distinct CDR3 sequences, with approximately 45% observed a single time. Germline-derived CDR1 and CDR2 are SSHAT and FNYEAQ (reference sequence). V was clipped by 3 bases and J by 5 bases; unmatched bases: 7. This CDR3 is built from 15 residues. Source material: CD4+ T cells from blood, cultured in vitro. The chain recombines TRBV7-7 with TRBJ2-7; 10 nucleotides agree with TRBD1. The source of this sequence is a human donor in good health. CDR3 DNA: TGTGCCAGCAGCTTGCGCGGGACAGGGGACCACGAGCAGTACTTC. This translates into CASSLRGTGDHEQYF.